A selection of T cell receptor beta chains follows, all from one sample in a study of cytomegalovirus exposure and HLA in healthy donors. Method: immunoSEQ multiplex PCR; TCRdb's copy keeps in-frame clones and lacks some. The sample has around 180,000 clones; 80% to 85% are singletons. Sequencing was performed on PBMCs. These receptors all stem from a boy between 10 and 17 years old in good health and CMV-seronegative. The CDR3 runs from the conserved cysteine through the conserved F or W. D genes are given only for firm matches. Only some rows state a clone size, as once, few, many or a class for expanded clones.

clone size	V gene	J gene	D gene	CDR3 protein	CDR3 DNA
once	TRBV30	TRBJ2-7	.	CAWTSLEGAKSPHEQYF	TGTGCCTGGACATCCTTAGAGGGAGCAAAAAGCCCACACGAGCAGTACTTC
.	TRBV30	TRBJ2-5	TRBD2	CAWSGLAGGFGETQYF	TGTGCCTGGAGTGGACTAGCGGGGGGATTCGGAGAGACCCAGTACTTC
once	TRBV30	TRBJ2-1	TRBD2	CAWRDWTSGRYNEQFF	TGTGCCTGGAGGGACTGGACTAGCGGGAGATACAATGAGCAGTTCTTC
.	TRBV7-9	TRBJ1-1	TRBD1	CASSAQQGGTEAFF	TGTGCCAGCAGCGCTCAACAGGGGGGGACTGAAGCTTTCTTT
.	TRBV5-1	TRBJ2-5	TRBD2	CASSGPGLAGQETQYF	TGCGCCAGCAGCGGTCCGGGACTAGCGGGCCAAGAGACCCAGTACTTC
.	TRBV30	TRBJ2-2	TRBD1	CAWQGQGAGELFF	TGTGCCTGGCAGGGACAGGGAGCGGGGGAGCTGTTTTTT
once	TRBV11-2	TRBJ1-1	TRBD1	CASSLPDRGDTAEAFF	TGTGCCAGCAGCCTCCCGGACAGGGGAGATACAGCTGAAGCTTTCTTT
.	TRBV6-6	TRBJ1-5	.	CASSLGPQPQHF	TGTGCCAGCAGTTTGGGGCCCCAGCCCCAGCATTTT
.	TRBV7-3	TRBJ2-7	TRBD2	CASSPRGANYEQYF	TGTGCCAGCAGCCCGCGGGGGGCGAACTACGAGCAGTACTTC
.	TRBV9	TRBJ2-7	.	CASSPGMTYEQYF	TGTGCCAGCAGCCCAGGGATGACCTACGAGCAGTACTTC
once	TRBV7-3	TRBJ2-5	TRBD1	CASSQTGAIQETQYF	TGTGCCAGCAGCCAGACAGGGGCAATCCAAGAGACCCAGTACTTC
.	TRBV27	TRBJ2-3	.	CASCGWSTDTQYF	TGTGCCAGTTGCGGGTGGTCCACAGATACGCAGTATTTT
.	TRBV6-1	TRBJ2-1	TRBD2	CASSGRRTSGKYEQFF	TGTGCCAGCAGTGGCCGTCGGACTAGCGGGAAATATGAGCAGTTCTTC
few	TRBV18	TRBJ2-7	TRBD2	CASSPPRTSGSFEQYF	TGTGCCAGCTCACCTCCGCGGACTAGCGGGAGTTTTGAGCAGTACTTC
.	TRBV5-4	TRBJ2-3	.	CASSLAGDTQYF	TGTGCCAGCAGCTTGGCGGGGGATACGCAGTATTTT
.	TRBV2	TRBJ1-4	.	CASRDSWKLFF	TGTGCCAGCAGGGACAGCTGGAAACTGTTTTTT
.	TRBV27	TRBJ1-2	TRBD1	CASTSTDRGFSGYTF	TGTGCCAGCACCTCGACGGACAGGGGCTTTTCTGGCTACACCTTC
.	TRBV6-6	TRBJ2-7	TRBD2	CASSYERGREGEQYF	TGTGCCAGCAGTTACGAACGGGGGCGGGAGGGCGAGCAGTACTTC
.	TRBV27	TRBJ2-1	TRBD2	CASSPGTSGNGEQFF	TGTGCCAGCAGCCCCGGGACTAGCGGGAACGGTGAGCAGTTCTTC
.	TRBV4-3	TRBJ2-7	TRBD2	CASSQEFAGGVTYEQYF	TGCGCCAGCAGCCAAGAATTTGCGGGGGGGGTAACCTACGAGCAGTACTTC
.	TRBV25-1	TRBJ1-4	TRBD1	CASSGGQGTGGNEKLFF	TGTGCCAGCAGCGGGGGACAGGGTACGGGGGGTAATGAAAAACTGTTTTTT
.	TRBV7-3	TRBJ2-7	TRBD2	CASSLGGGVTYEQYF	TGTGCCAGCAGCTTAGGCGGGGGTGTTACCTACGAGCAGTACTTC
.	TRBV12-5	TRBJ2-5	TRBD1	CASGFGTEETQYF	TGTGCTAGTGGTTTTGGGACAGAAGAGACCCAGTACTTC
.	TRBV6-5	TRBJ1-2	.	CASRATGNYGYTF	TGTGCCAGCAGAGCCACAGGGAACTATGGCTACACCTTC
once	TRBV6-7	TRBJ1-4	TRBD1	CASSYPGQGDPTNEKLFF	TGTGCCAGCAGTTACCCGGGACAGGGGGATCCAACTAATGAAAAACTGTTTTTT
.	TRBV11-2	TRBJ2-1	.	CASSPRTALSSYNEQFF	TGTGCCAGCAGCCCACGGACAGCGTTGAGCTCCTACAATGAGCAGTTCTTC
.	TRBV4-3	TRBJ1-5	TRBD1	CASSQDYPGTGVQPQHF	TGCGCCAGCAGCCAAGATTACCCCGGGACAGGGGTTCAGCCCCAGCATTTT
.	TRBV4-1	TRBJ2-2	.	CASSLTGIGGELFF	TGCGCCAGCAGCCTGACGGGTATCGGCGGGGAGCTGTTTTTT
.	TRBV6-1	TRBJ1-1	TRBD1	CIISTGANTEAFF	TGTATCATATCTACAGGGGCGAACACTGAAGCTTTCTTT
.	TRBV28	TRBJ2-2	TRBD1	CASSPWDSGGRYTGELFF	TGTGCCAGCAGTCCCTGGGACTCAGGGGGCCGATACACCGGGGAGCTGTTTTTT
.	TRBV4-3	TRBJ1-1	TRBD1	CASSLGQAATEAFF	TGCGCCAGCAGCCTCGGACAGGCGGCCACTGAAGCTTTCTTT
.	TRBV29-1	TRBJ2-2	TRBD2	CSGWGGTGTGELFF	TGCAGTGGGTGGGGGGGAACTGGGACCGGGGAGCTGTTTTTT
.	TRBV4-3	TRBJ2-3	TRBD1	CASSQGQGVVADTQYF	TGCGCCAGCAGCCAAGGACAGGGGGTGGTCGCAGATACGCAGTATTTT
.	TRBV9	TRBJ2-5	TRBD2	CASSFRTSGQETQYF	TGTGCCAGCAGCTTTCGGACTAGCGGACAAGAGACCCAGTACTTC
.	TRBV4-1	TRBJ1-2	.	CASSQAGGYTF	TGCGCCAGCAGCCAAGCCGGGGGCTACACCTTC
few	TRBV5-1	TRBJ2-3	TRBD2	CASSLGSGAADTQYF	TGCGCCAGCTCTCTGGGTAGCGGGGCGGCAGATACGCAGTATTTT
.	TRBV6-5	TRBJ1-6	.	CASSATGAYNSPLHF	TGTGCCAGCAGCGCAACGGGGGCCTATAATTCACCCCTCCACTTT
.	TRBV4-1	TRBJ1-5	.	CASSQAPGDQPQHF	TGCGCCAGCAGCCAAGCTCCAGGGGATCAGCCCCAGCATTTT
.	TRBV30	TRBJ1-2	TRBD1	CAWTPRARGAGYGYTF	TGTGCCTGGACCCCCCGGGCCAGGGGGGCGGGCTATGGCTACACCTTC
.	TRBV29-1	TRBJ2-7	.	CSVQGRYSYEQYF	TGCAGCGTACAGGGCCGGTATTCCTACGAGCAGTACTTC
.	TRBV6-1	TRBJ1-5	.	CASSGPQRGPQHF	TGTGCCAGCAGTGGGCCACAGCGGGGGCCCCAGCATTTT
few	TRBV15	TRBJ1-6	.	CATSRERDNSPLHF	TGTGCCACCAGCAGAGAACGGGATAATTCACCCCTCCACTTT
.	TRBV6-5	TRBJ2-2	.	CASTSGLNTGELFF	TGTGCCAGCACAAGCGGACTTAACACCGGGGAGCTGTTTTTT
.	TRBV6-6	TRBJ1-1	.	CASSYVESTEAFF	TGTGCCAGCAGTTACGTGGAGAGCACTGAAGCTTTCTTT
.	TRBV7-3	TRBJ2-7	TRBD2	CASSPPGLTTYEQYF	TGTGCCAGCAGCCCGCCGGGACTAACAACCTACGAGCAGTACTTC
once	TRBV2	TRBJ1-2	.	CASSGQRDYGYTF	TGTGCCAGCAGTGGACAGCGAGATTATGGCTACACCTTC
.	TRBV19	TRBJ1-1	TRBD1	CANEEGGENTEAFF	TGTGCCAACGAAGAAGGGGGCGAGAACACTGAAGCTTTCTTT
.	TRBV28	TRBJ1-5	TRBD1	CASSSGTVYNQPQHF	TGTGCCAGCAGTTCCGGGACAGTCTACAATCAGCCCCAGCATTTT
.	TRBV28	TRBJ2-5	.	CASSLGGARGETQYF	TGTGCCAGCAGTTTAGGGGGGGCTAGGGGAGAGACCCAGTACTTC
.	TRBV30	TRBJ2-7	TRBD1	CAWTRQGPPYF	TGTGCCTGGACAAGACAGGGCCCACCGTACTTC
.	TRBV2	TRBJ2-2	.	CASSSRRLSNTGELFF	TGTGCCAGCAGCTCCCGGCGGCTCAGTAACACCGGGGAGCTGTTTTTT
few	TRBV30	TRBJ1-1	TRBD1	CAWSVLAGQGMAFF	TGTGCCTGGAGTGTACTCGCAGGACAGGGTATGGCTTTCTTT
.	TRBV21-1	TRBJ2-7	.	CASSKDGDPYEQYF	TGTGCCAGCAGCAAAGACGGGGATCCCTACGAGCAGTACTTC
.	TRBV5-1	TRBJ2-3	.	CASSLAARRGTDTQYF	TGCGCCAGCAGCTTGGCGGCGAGGCGTGGGACAGATACGCAGTATTTT
once	TRBV11-2	TRBJ2-1	.	CASSLRETYNEQFF	TGTGCCAGCAGCTTACGGGAGACATACAATGAGCAGTTCTTC